This section outlines one T cell receptor (beta chain) sequence together with its context. This clone was counted at least ten times. Its antigen remains undetermined. No base quality values were provided; no much bigger clone lies one nucleotide off. These data belong to a study of blood T cell repertoires in COVID-19 (TCRdb year 2020). Regarding the study in general: Samples from collaborators originated in the United States, Italy and Spain and spanned both the acute and convalescent phases of COVID-19. The prospective study material was composed of cDNA or gDNA derived from T cells, B-cell-depleted T cells, or PBMCs. The dataset comprised deeply sampled blood TCRbeta repertoires from subjects exposed to, actively infected with, or recovered from COVID-19. The repertoires were released in a freely available public database intended as a resource for research on the immune response to SARS-CoV-2. Samples were obtained from the ongoing ImmuneRACE study (first 160 participants) and from about 1,300 subjects provided by 6 global collaborators. The sample metadata nearly always contained a de-identified subject ID, COVID-19 status, age in years and sex. Where HLA class I and class II types were available, the types were taken from metadata supplied by the sample provider, not from assay-based typing.

On the study overall, not on this receptor specifically: Clinical and demographic metadata were provided uncurated, with the amount varying by source and participant.

CDR3 length: 18 amino acids, cysteine to phenylalanine. The read is trimmed to its CDR3 DNA, 54 bases read in frame from base 1. The germline V gene encodes CDR1 KGHDR and CDR2 SFDVKD. The V end gives up 1 base and the J end 5 bases, leaving 7 bases in the junction not matched to a gene. The immunoSEQ Assay, a bias-controlled multiplex PCR, was used to amplify TCRbeta CDR3 regions from genomic DNA. The authors' pipeline ran thus. Nucleated cell counts per sample were estimated from amplification of reference gene primers within the assay. To quantify the absolute abundance of each unique TCRbeta CDR3 rearrangement, sequence reads were collapsed and filtered. Productive Simpson clonality was computed per sample as the square root of Simpson's diversity index over productive rearrangements. TCRdb took over this immuneACCESS table, retaining in-frame rearrangements with V and J assigned. Such tables are incomplete; in checked studies, under half of the missing clones stem from an unresolved V gene, and the remainder is unexplained. V and J calls and clone size follow that table, whereas D and trimming were derived from the DNA. For this sample the table gives about 180,000 clones, of which around 88% were detected only once. The ten largest clones represent more than 7.5% of the sample.

In the prospective study, participants were about 18 to 95 years old, resided in around 25 geographic areas of the United States, and were enrolled through a virtual design. Cohort assignment in the prospective study relied on participant-reported clinical history from a screening survey and a study questionnaire. Recovered participants in ImmuneRACE Cohort 3 were defined as having two consecutive negative NP/OP PCR tests, clearance from a healthcare professional, or resolution of symptoms. Mobile phlebotomists in the prospective study collected whole blood, serum and a nasopharyngeal or oropharyngeal swab from every participant. Participants in the prospective study had the option to provide additional blood draws and questionnaires over a roughly two-month period. Blood samples from the prospective study were shipped frozen or at room temperature prior to DNA extraction.

The chain was built from TRBV24-1 and TRBJ2-2; 12 junctional bases match TRBD1. Specimen: PBMCs or T cells enriched from blood (not recorded which). The clonotype originates from a woman aged 25 to 39 who had recovered from COVID-19. The sequence in DNA is TGTGCCACCAGTGATTTAACGGGACAGGGGGCGCGGACCGGGGAGCTGTTTTTT. The resulting protein is CATSDLTGQGARTGELFF.